This TCR beta chain was identified during a study of blood T cell repertoires in COVID-19 (dated by TCRdb to about 2020). About the full investigation: The collaborator samples originated in the United States, Italy and Spain and spanned the acute and convalescent phases of COVID-19. The prospective study material was composed of cDNA or gDNA derived from T cells, B-cell-depleted T cells, or PBMCs. The dataset comprised deeply sampled blood TCRbeta repertoires from subjects exposed to, actively infected with, or recovered from COVID-19. The repertoires were released in a freely available public database intended as a resource for research on the immune response to SARS-CoV-2. Samples were obtained from the ongoing ImmuneRACE study (first 160 participants) and from 950 to 1,500 subjects provided by 6 global collaborators. A de-identified subject ID, COVID-19 status, age in years and sex were almost always included in the sample metadata. Where available, HLA class I and class II types were taken from metadata supplied by the sample provider and were not determined by assay-based typing.

From the cysteine through the phenylalanine, the CDR3 covers 15 amino acids. Left in the record is the CDR3 DNA by itself, 45 bases read in frame from the first base. The germline V gene yields SGHDT for CDR1 and YYEEEE for CDR2. V is pruned by 4 bases and J by 10 bases, leaving 16 bases of the junction without a gene match. A note on this clone: Its binding antigen is unknown. No much larger clone exists at a distance of one base, and base qualities are not known.

TCRbeta CDR3 regions were amplified from genomic DNA by means of the immunoSEQ Assay, a bias-controlled multiplex PCR. The authors' pipeline ran thus. The number of nucleated cells in each sample was estimated by amplification of reference gene primers within the assay. Sequence reads were collapsed and filtered to measure the absolute abundance of every unique TCRbeta CDR3 rearrangement. Productive Simpson clonality was computed per sample as the square root of Simpson's diversity index over productive rearrangements. TCRdb took over this immuneACCESS table, retaining in-frame rearrangements with V and J assigned. Such tables are incomplete; in checked studies, under half of the missing clones stem from an unresolved V gene, and the remainder is unexplained. That table furnishes V, J and clone size, whereas the DNA furnished D and trimming. The sample table holds about 380,000 clones, of which about 89% were seen once. The ten biggest clones cover approximately 1.2% of the sample.

Participants in the prospective study were aged roughly 18 to 89 years, lived in about two dozen United States geographic areas, and enrolled through a virtual design. In the prospective study, cohorts were assigned on the basis of participant-reported clinical history obtained from a screening survey and a study questionnaire. Recovered participants in ImmuneRACE Cohort 3 were defined as having two consecutive negative NP/OP PCR tests, clearance from a healthcare professional, or resolution of symptoms. Each participant in the prospective study had whole blood, serum and a nasopharyngeal or oropharyngeal swab collected by mobile phlebotomists. Prospective study participants could optionally give additional blood draws and questionnaires over a 2-month period. Before DNA extraction, blood samples from the prospective study were shipped at room temperature or frozen. General findings and caveats noted by the study authors: The quantity of clinical and demographic metadata differed by source and by participant and was supplied without curation.

The chain links TRBV5-6 with TRBJ2-5; TRBD2 agrees with 7 junctional bases. The sequencing input was PBMCs or T cells enriched from blood (not recorded which). The source is a man aged 25 to 40 who had recovered from COVID-19. The bases read TGTGCCAGCAGCCGCCTCGCGGGGGTGGCTGGGGACCAGTACTTC. Translated, this gives CASSRLAGVAGDQYF. Where the CDR3 stops, the reference TRBV5-6 and TRBJ2-5 genes take over; the full variable domain is DAGVTQSPTHLIKTRGQQVTLRCSPKSGHDTVSWYQQALGQGPQFIFQYYEEEERQRGNFPDRFSGHQFPNYSSELNVNALLLGDSALYLCASSRLAGVAGDQYFGPGTRLLVL.